This paragraph covers one T cell receptor beta chain sequence. This clone's antigen is unknown. One base away there is no much larger clone; base qualities are not given. TCRbeta CDR3 regions were amplified from genomic DNA by means of the immunoSEQ Assay, a bias-controlled multiplex PCR. Under the source paper's analysis protocol: Within the assay, amplification of reference gene primers was used to estimate how many nucleated cells each sample contained. Sequence reads were collapsed and filtered to measure the absolute abundance of every unique TCRbeta CDR3 rearrangement. Productive Simpson clonality was computed per sample as the square root of Simpson's diversity index over productive rearrangements. In TCRdb, the immuneACCESS table is reduced to in-frame sequences with V and J assigned. These tables do not hold every clone; where another copy was compared, an unresolved V gene accounts for under half, and the others remain unexplained. V and J calls and clone size follow that table, whereas D and trimming were derived from the DNA. For this sample there are fewer than 200,000 clones; around 85% appear just once. Less than 9% of the sample lies in the top ten.

This specimen belongs to a study of blood T cell repertoires in COVID-19 (dated by TCRdb to 2019 to 2021). Background on the whole study: Samples from collaborators originated in the United States, Italy and Spain and spanned both the acute and convalescent phases of COVID-19. The material from the prospective study consisted of cDNA or gDNA derived from T cells, B-cell-depleted T cells, or PBMCs. The dataset comprised deeply sampled blood TCRbeta repertoires from subjects exposed to, actively infected with, or recovered from COVID-19. A freely available public database, intended as a resource for researchers studying the immune response to SARS-CoV-2, is where the repertoires were released. The samples were drawn from the first 160 participants of the ongoing ImmuneRACE study and from 950 to 1,500 subjects provided by 6 global collaborators. Nearly every sample came with metadata listing a de-identified subject ID, COVID-19 status, age in years and sex. Where available, HLA class I and class II types were taken from metadata supplied by the sample provider and were not determined by assay-based typing.

Beyond this particular receptor, the publication reports: The quantity of clinical and demographic metadata differed by source and by participant and was supplied without curation.

The collaborating institutions used their own protocols to collect whole blood in K2EDTA tubes. For TCRbeta analysis, collaborator samples were shipped as frozen whole blood, as isolated PBMCs, or as DNA extracted from either sample type. CDR1 SGHNT and CDR2 YYREEE were looked up in the germline V gene (reference sequence). V loses 4 bases at its end and J loses 3 bases; junction bases beyond the gene matches: 4. The CDR3 sequence holds 13 residues, the cysteine and valine included. Left in the record is the CDR3 DNA by itself, 39 bases read in frame from the first base. The receptor comes from a woman aged 55-70 years with acute or convalescent COVID-19. The rearranged segments are TRBV5-4 and TRBJ2-7; a stretch of 7 junction bases matches TRBD2. Material for sequencing was peripheral blood. Here is the DNA: TGTGCCAGCAGCGGGGACTACGACTACGAGCAGTACGTC. The translation is CASSGDYDYEQYV.